Each of the 25 T cell receptor beta chains below was sequenced from the same sample in a study of spatial heterogeneity in lung cancer. Study findings and constraints: Counts of expanded intratumoral alpha and beta TCRs tracked tumor mutation counts.

The antigens these receptors bind are not known. Time point given: sample taken at primary tumor resection. TCRdb processed the 5' RACE reads anew with MiXCR; each CDR3 protein has one entry. The sample consists of some 5,000 distinct CDR3 sequences, less than 15% of them appearing once. Specimen: lung tumor tissue, collected at surgery. Receptors were obtained from a female donor with early-stage non-small cell lung cancer.

This clonotype is medium-sized by share. The chain is built from TRBV7-2 and TRBJ1-5; unclear D gene. This CDR3 is built from 16 residues. Trimming left V 4 bases short and J 0 bases short, with 13 bases between. From germline, CDR1 is SGHTA and CDR2 FQGNSA. CDR3 sequence (DNA): TGTGCCAGCAGCTCCCGGGGAGCGAATAGCAATCAGCCCCAGCATTTT. Protein: CASSSRGANSNQPQHF.

This clonotype was seen at least ten times. Here the CDR3 DNA reads TGCGCCAGCAGCTCCCCGGGAGGAGGTGAGCAGTTCTTC. It specifies CASSSPGGGEQFF. V usage is TRBV5-1 and J usage is TRBJ2-1; 7 nucleotides line up with TRBD2. Germline V gene lookup returns CDR1 SGHRS and CDR2 YFSETQ. The CDR3 is 13 residues long. V shed 3 bases and J 9 bases; nucleotides not matched to a gene: 6.

This clonotype appeared many times. The chain uses TRBV9 and TRBJ2-3; 8 bases are shared with TRBD2. The V gene's germline CDR1 is SGDLS and CDR2 YYNGEE. J gave up 6 bases and V 0 bases, and 3 bases lay outside the gene matches. This CDR3 has 14 amino acids. The CDR3 sequence: CASSVEASGDTQYF. DNA of the CDR3: TGTGCCAGCAGCGTAGAGGCTAGCGGGGATACGCAGTATTTT.

By sample share, this clonotype is medium-sized. V and J are TRBV5-6 and TRBJ2-1; 7 bases are shared with TRBD1. The germline V gene encodes CDR1 SGHDT and CDR2 YYEEEE. V lost 4 bases, J lost 9 bases, and 19 bases stayed unmatched. This CDR3 is built from 17 residues. The CDR3 loop is CASSPTGRQGQGSEQFF. CDR3 sequence (DNA): TGTGCCAGCAGCCCAACTGGTCGACAGGGACAAGGCAGTGAGCAGTTCTTC.

Details on this clonotype: One end of the junction varies from germline; a read error may be responsible. The chain uses TRBV20-1 and TRBJ1-1; possibly TRBD1 for D (6 bases). In germline, CDR1 is DFQATT, CDR2 SNEGSKA (reference sequence). The CDR3 contains 12 residues. The CDR3 sequence: CSARGGSTEAFF. The CDR3, as DNA: TGTAGTGCTAGGGGGGGAAGCACTGAAGCTTTCTTT.

This clonotype is medium-sized in the sample. The gene calls are TRBV2 and TRBJ2-2; 8 nucleotides align to TRBD1. Germline assignment: CDR1 SNHLY and CDR2 FYNNEI. V lost 5 bases to trimming and J lost 4 bases; unmatched junction nucleotides: 6. The CDR3 is 15 residues long. CDR3 in amino acids: CASSLGQGGTGELFF. As DNA, the CDR3 is TGTGCCAGCAGTCTAGGACAGGGTGGCACCGGGGAGCTGTTTTTT.

This chain uses TRBV24-1 with TRBJ2-3, with D possibly being TRBD2 (7 bases). V lost 9 bases and J lost 5, with 17 bases in between. Germline V lookup: CDR1 KGHDR, CDR2 SFDVKD. This CDR3 contains 14 residues. The CDR3 protein is CATARGGAEDTQYF. The CDR3 nucleotides are TGTGCCACCGCTAGAGGGGGGGCAGAAGATACGCAGTATTTT.

This clonotype is classed as medium-sized. This sequence joins TRBV20-1 and TRBJ1-1; the match to TRBD1 covers 10 bases. Germline V gene lookup returns CDR1 DFQATT and CDR2 SNEGSKA (reference sequence). J gave up 4 bases and V 5 bases, and 7 bases lay outside the gene matches. CDR3 size: 14 residues. The CDR3 is CSAEPRTGGTEAFF. The CDR3 coding sequence is TGCAGTGCTGAACCTCGGACAGGGGGCACTGAAGCTTTCTTT.

The rearrangement joins TRBV18 to TRBJ1-2; D might be TRBD1 (5 bases). This CDR3 region has 13 residues. V was trimmed by 3 bases and J by 0 bases, leaving 5 bases between them. Germline values: CDR1 KGHSH, CDR2 LQKENI. The CDR3 DNA follows: TGTGCCAGCTCACCGGACACTAACTATGGCTACACCTTC. It is translated as CASSPDTNYGYTF.

By sample fraction, this clonotype is medium-sized (0.01 to 0.1%). The rearrangement links TRBV5-1 to TRBJ2-5; the D gene is possibly TRBD2 (7 bases). Germline V gene lookup returns CDR1 SGHRS and CDR2 YFSETQ. This CDR3 contains 13 residues. V lost 4 bases and J 5 bases, leaving 12 bases between the germline ends. CDR3 amino acids: CASSPEGGETQYF. DNA for the CDR3: TGCGCCAGCAGCCCGGAGGGGGGGGAGACCCAGTACTTC. Full variable domain (rest looked up from reference TRBV5-1 and TRBJ2-5): KAGVTQTPRYLIKTRGQQVTLSCSPISGHRSVSWYQQTPGQGLQFLFEYFSETQRNKGNFPGRFSGRQFSNSRSEMNVSTLELGDSALYLCASSPEGGETQYFGPGTRLLVL.

By proportion, this clonotype is medium-sized. The chain joins TRBV3-1 to TRBJ2-5; TRBD2 might be the D (6 bases). CDR1 LGHDT and CDR2 YNNKEL come from the germline V gene (reference sequence). The germline V and J ends were trimmed by 2 bases and 2 bases, with 9 bases remaining between them. The CDR3 has 14 amino acids. CDR3 DNA sequence: TGTGCCAGCAGCCAATGGGGGGTTCAAGAGACCCAGTACTTC. Translated: CASSQWGVQETQYF.

This clonotype appeared many times. The chain recombines TRBV5-8 with TRBJ1-1; D unresolved. The germline V gene encodes CDR1 SGHTS and CDR2 YDEGEE. The CDR3 is made up of 12 amino acids. Between the trimmed V and J ends, which lost 2 bases and 3 bases, there was a span of 5 bases. CDR3: CASSFGYTEAFF. CDR3 bases: TGTGCCAGCAGCTTCGGGTACACTGAAGCTTTCTTT. The whole variable domain, remainder taken from reference TRBV5-8 and TRBJ1-1, is EAGVTQSPTHLIKTRGQQATLRCSPISGHTSVYWYQQALGLGLQFLLWYDEGEERNRGNFPPRFSGRQFPNYSSELNVNALELEDSALYLCASSFGYTEAFFGQGTRLTVV.

By its share, this clonotype is medium-sized. J is TRBJ1-6 and V is TRBV6-5; D uncertain. The CDR3 contains 16 residues. V gave up 0 bases and J gave up 9 bases, with 15 bases separating them. Germline CDR1 and CDR2: MNHEY and SVGAGI. CDR3 DNA sequence: TGTGCCAGCAGTTACTCGGAACGGGCCCTCCTTTCACCCCTCCACTTT. This gives the protein CASSYSERALLSPLHF.

This clonotype came up many times. This sequence joins TRBV2 and TRBJ2-6; tentatively, D is TRBD2 (5 bases). The CDR3 extends over 15 amino acids. Germline CDR1 reads SNHLY; CDR2 reads FYNNEI. V gave up 2 bases and J gave up 2 bases, with 7 bases separating them. The CDR3 region is CASSERETGANVLTF. CDR3 DNA sequence: TGTGCCAGCAGTGAAAGGGAGACTGGGGCCAACGTCCTGACTTTC.

Judged by abundance, this clonotype is medium-sized (0.01 to 0.1%). The chain carries TRBV29-1 and TRBJ1-4; unclear D gene. Per the germline V gene, CDR1 is SQVTM and CDR2 is ANQGSEA. The CDR3 length is 11 residues. V lost 1 base and J lost 7, with 4 bases in between. The DNA of the CDR3 is TGCAGCGTTGAAGGGGGTGAAAAACTGTTTTTT. Residues: CSVEGGEKLFF.

This clonotype is medium-sized (0.01 to 0.1%) in the sample. This chain links TRBV19 with TRBJ2-3; TRBD2 aligns across 8 bases. J gave up 5 bases and V 6 bases, and 10 bases lay outside the gene matches. The CDR3 spans 15 residues. The V gene's germline CDR1 is LNHDA and CDR2 SQIVND (reference sequence). CDR3 amino acids: CASSPTSAGGDTQYF. As DNA, the CDR3 is TGTGCCAGTAGCCCGACTAGCGCTGGCGGAGATACGCAGTATTTT.

This clonotype has at least ten counts. The rearrangement links TRBV12-3 or TRBV12-4 to TRBJ2-4, with TRBD2 matching over 11 bases. The CDR3 runs to 18 residues. The J segment lost 0 bases and the V segment lost 6 bases, leaving 10 bases of the junction unmatched. CDR3 bases: TGTGCCAGCAGACGACTAGCGGGGTCACCCCTAGCCAAAAACATTCAGTACTTC. Protein product: CASRRLAGSPLAKNIQYF.

This clonotype was counted ten times or more. The chain has TRBV6-5 and TRBJ2-6; weak D call: TRBD1 (7 bases). Germline CDR1 is MNHEY and CDR2 is SVGAGI. Trimming removed 10 bases at V and 1 base at J, with 23 bases between. The CDR3 length is 18 residues. The CDR3 spells CAITSRDSPFSGANVLTF. CDR3 bases: TGTGCCATTACTAGCCGGGACAGCCCATTTTCTGGGGCCAACGTCCTGACTTTC.

This clonotype has only a few counts. Here the CDR3 DNA reads TGTGCCAGTACCCCCCCGCAGGGGTGGTCCGGGGAGCTGTTTTTT. The encoded protein is CASTPPQGWSGELFF. The chain employs TRBV19 and TRBJ2-2; tentatively, D is TRBD1 (6 bases). V was shortened by 7 bases and J by 6 bases, with 18 bases between the two germline ends. The CDR3 has 15 residues. Germline V gene sequence: CDR1 LNHDA, CDR2 SQIVND (reference sequence).

This clonotype is medium-sized in the sample. The J gene is TRBJ2-2, the V gene TRBV29-1; no reliable D call. CDR3 length: 16 amino acids. The ends were cut back, 2 bases at V and 1 base at J, with 14 bases in the middle. In germline, CDR1 is SQVTM, CDR2 ANQGSEA. CDR3 region: CSVEHKGPLNTGELFF. As DNA, the CDR3 is TGCAGCGTTGAACACAAGGGCCCTTTGAACACCGGGGAGCTGTTTTTT.

By sample fraction, this clonotype is medium-sized (0.01 to 0.1%). The chain links TRBV4-2 to TRBJ2-7, with TRBD1 as a possible D gene (6 bases). The CDR3 is made up of 16 amino acids. Germline V lookup: CDR1 LGHNA, CDR2 YNFKEQ. Trimming left V 0 bases short and J 0 bases short, with 12 bases between. The CDR3 loop is CASSQDWTASSYEQYF. CDR3 sequence (DNA): TGTGCCAGCAGCCAAGATTGGACAGCCAGCTCCTACGAGCAGTACTTC.

This clonotype was counted ten times or more. CDR3 sequence reads: CASSRRTGRSNEKLFF. CDR3 DNA sequence: TGTGCCAGCAGTCGCCGGACAGGGAGGTCTAATGAAAAACTGTTTTTT. The J gene is TRBJ1-4, the V gene TRBV6-5; TRBD1 agrees at 8 bases. The CDR3 loop spans 16 amino acids. Unmatched junction bases numbered 8, after V lost 5 bases and J lost 3 bases. Per the germline V gene, CDR1 is MNHEY and CDR2 is SVGAGI.

By share of the sample, this clonotype is medium-sized (0.01 to 0.1%). Relative to the germline gene, one junction end is altered; a read error may explain this. The chain carries TRBV11-2 and TRBJ2-3; TRBD1 matches at 7 bases. The CDR3 contains 16 residues. Germline V gene data show CDR1 as SGHAT and CDR2 as FQNNGV. The CDR3 DNA sequence: TGTGCCAGCAGCTTAGTTAGACAGGGAAGCATAGATACGCAGTATTTT. It encodes CASSLVRQGSIDTQYF.

By its share, this clonotype is medium-sized (0.01 to 0.1%). This sequence joins TRBV20-1 and TRBJ2-5; TRBD2 aligns across 7 bases. V shed 5 bases and J 5 bases; nucleotides not matched to a gene: 8. CDR1 and CDR2 from the germline V gene are DFQATT and SNEGSKA (reference sequence). The CDR3 contains 13 residues. The CDR3 DNA reads as TGCAGTGCTTCCCCTGGGGGGGAGGAGACCCAGTACTTC. Amino acid sequence: CSASPGGEETQYF.

By share, this clonotype ranks as medium-sized. The rearrangement uses TRBV5-5 and TRBJ1-6; D is unclear. The length of the CDR3 is 15 residues. Germline V lookup: CDR1 SGHKS, CDR2 YYEKEE (reference sequence). V was cut by 2 bases and J by 7 bases, with 13 bases left in between. CDR3 coding DNA: TGTGCCAGCAGCTTCTCGGATCCGCGGAATTCACCCCTCCACTTT. As protein: CASSFSDPRNSPLHF.